Following are 14 T cell receptor beta chains from one sample sequenced in a study of T-cell reconstitution after alpha-beta-depleted transplantation in children. The TCRbeta library was prepared with unique molecular identifiers. TCRdb itself ran the PCR reads through MiXCR, one entry per CDR3 protein. The sample holds hundreds of thousands of distinct CDR3 sequences, around a sixth seen once. Specimen: PBMCs from the stem cell graft donor, collected from the stem cell graft. The receptors here all came from a human donor who donated a stem cell graft to a child with acute myeloid leukemia.

CDR3 loop: CASSRHGPNQPQHF. In DNA, the CDR3 is TGTGCCAGCAGTCGTCATGGACCAAATCAGCCCCAGCATTTT. V usage is TRBV12-3 or TRBV12-4 and J usage is TRBJ1-5; D gene unclear. The CDR3 runs 14 residues. The V end was cut by 5 bases, the J end by 4 bases, with 12 bases between.

The CDR3 sequence: CASSPSRDTVEIAIYF. DNA of the CDR3: TGCGCCAGCAGCCCTTCGAGAGACACAGTGGAGATCGCCATATATTTT. The chain is built from TRBV5-1 and TRBJ1-3, with D uncertain. The length of the CDR3 is 16 residues. V was pared by 4 bases and J by 11 bases, with 25 bases between. The germline V gene has CDR1 SGHRS and CDR2 YFSETQ.

V is TRBV4-1 and J is TRBJ2-7, with D perhaps matching TRBD1 or TRBD2 (5 bases each). This CDR3 is built from 14 residues. Germline values: CDR1 MGHRA, CDR2 YSYEKL. V was shortened by 4 bases and J by 2 bases, with 12 bases between the two germline ends. The CDR3 DNA sequence: TGCGCCAGCAGCCCTAATTGGGGGACCTACGAGCAGTACGTC. This encodes CASSPNWGTYEQYV.

The V gene is TRBV30, the J gene TRBJ1-6; D is uncertain. The V and J ends lost 0 bases and 7 bases respectively, with 7 bases between them. The CDR3 is 13 residues long. Germline V gene sequence: CDR1 GTSNPN, CDR2 SVGIG (reference sequence). In nucleotides, the CDR3 is TGTGCCTGGAGTGTACAGAAGAATTCACCCCTCCACTTT. Its protein product is CAWSVQKNSPLHF.

The J gene is TRBJ1-1, the V gene TRBV9, with a weak D call TRBD1 (6 bases). Germline values: CDR1 SGDLS, CDR2 YYNGEE. V was pared by 6 bases and J by 3 bases, with 15 bases between. The CDR3 loop spans 14 amino acids. The DNA of the CDR3 is TGTGCCAGCAACCCCGTTGGGGGCGACACTGAAGCTTTCTTT. Translating it yields CASNPVGGDTEAFF.

The chain recombines TRBV11-2 with TRBJ2-2; D possibly uses TRBD1 or TRBD2 (5 bases each). The CDR3 runs 17 residues. The V and J ends lost 0 bases and 5 bases respectively, with 16 bases between them. In germline, CDR1 is SGHAT, CDR2 FQNNGV. CDR3 loop: CASSLDQGRGDTGELFF. CDR3 nucleotide sequence: TGTGCCAGCAGCTTAGATCAGGGACGAGGGGATACCGGGGAGCTGTTTTTT. Full variable domain (remainder filled in from reference TRBV11-2 and TRBJ2-2): EAGVAQSPRYKIIEKRQSVAFWCNPISGHATLYWYQQILGQGPKLLIQFQNNGVVDDSQLPKDRFSAERLKGVDSTLKIQPAKLEDSAVYLCASSLDQGRGDTGELFFGEGSRLTVL.

This clonotype was counted only a few times. This chain links TRBV9 with TRBJ1-2; maybe TRBD1 (5 bases). Germline lookup yields CDR1 SGDLS and CDR2 YYNGEE. The CDR3 runs to 14 residues. The ends were cut back, 0 bases at V and 4 bases at J, with 10 bases in the middle. The CDR3 DNA reads as TGTGCCAGCAGCGTAGCCCCAGGGACCTATGGCTACACCTTC. This encodes CASSVAPGTYGYTF.

The V call is TRBV30, the J call TRBJ1-6; 7 bases are shared with TRBD1. The CDR3 runs to 13 residues. With V trimmed by 2 bases and J by 7 bases, 2 bases remained unmatched. Germline loops: CDR1 GTSNPN, CDR2 SVGIG (reference sequence). The CDR3 protein is CAWSTTGNSPLHF. CDR3 coding DNA: TGTGCCTGGAGTACGACAGGGAATTCACCCCTCCACTTT.

In this sample, this clonotype turned up many times. The rearrangement joins TRBV7-2 to TRBJ2-7; 8 nucleotides line up with TRBD1. Germline CDR1 is SGHTA and CDR2 is FQGNSA. This CDR3 is built from 16 residues. The V gene end was trimmed by 2 bases and the J gene end by 1 base; junction bases not matched to a gene: 7. The CDR3 spells CASSLNGQGASYEQYV. DNA of the CDR3: TGTGCCAGCAGCTTAAACGGGCAGGGGGCTTCCTACGAGCAGTACGTC.

The CDR3 loop is CASNGFGDTGELFF. The DNA of the CDR3 is TGTGCCAGCAACGGGTTCGGGGACACCGGGGAGCTGTTTTTT. The genes are TRBV6-2 or TRBV6-3 and TRBJ2-2, with a weak D call TRBD2 (5 bases). The length of the CDR3 is 14 residues. V lost 7 bases and J lost 3, with 12 bases in between. Germline V gene lookup returns CDR1 MNHEY and CDR2 SVGEGT.

This clonotype was counted a few times. The chain couples TRBV6-1 to TRBJ1-6, with 9 bases matching TRBD1. Unmatched junction bases numbered 6, after V lost 6 bases and J lost 0 bases. Germline V lookup: CDR1 MNHNS, CDR2 SASEGT. This CDR3 contains 17 residues. The CDR3: CASSWDRDPSYNSPLHF. The CDR3 nucleotides are TGTGCCAGCAGCTGGGACAGGGACCCCTCCTATAATTCACCCCTCCACTTT.

The J gene is TRBJ2-7, the V gene TRBV7-9; perhaps TRBD1 as D (6 bases). The ends were cut back, 5 bases at V and 1 base at J, with 15 bases in the middle. Germline V gene sequence: CDR1 SEHNR, CDR2 FQNEAQ (reference sequence). The CDR3 totals 15 residues. CDR3 sequence (DNA): TGTGCCAGCAGCCATACAGGGATGAGGTCCTACGAGCAGTACTTC. Its translation is CASSHTGMRSYEQYF.

This clonotype came up many times. This chain links TRBV9 with TRBJ2-1; D is possibly TRBD1 (6 bases). The CDR3 runs 14 residues. Looked up from germline, CDR1 is SGDLS and CDR2 is YYNGEE. V lost 0 bases and J 8 bases, leaving 12 bases between the germline ends. CDR3 in DNA: TGTGCCAGCAGCGTAGGAGACAGGTTCTATGAGCAGTTCTTC. Protein product: CASSVGDRFYEQFF. The full variable domain, rest sourced from reference TRBV9 and TRBJ2-1, is DSGVTQTPKHLITATGQRVTLRCSPRSGDLSVYWYQQSLDQGLQFLIQYYNGEERAKGNILERFSAQQFPDLHSELNLSSLELGDSALYFCASSVGDRFYEQFFGPGTRLTVL.

Ten or more counts support this clonotype. The CDR3 protein is CASSQDGRGPVQETQYF. Here the CDR3 DNA reads TGTGCCAGCAGCCAAGACGGAAGGGGACCGGTTCAAGAGACCCAGTACTTC. This chain links TRBV4-2 with TRBJ2-5; either TRBD1 or TRBD2 may supply D (5 bases each). V was clipped by 0 bases and J by 2 bases, with 16 bases between them. The CDR3 contains 17 residues. Germline V gene data show CDR1 as LGHNA and CDR2 as YNFKEQ.